The 5 T cell receptor beta chains below all came from one sample that was sequenced in a study of blood T cells in healthy people across ages. Primers used in a second PCR of about 7 to 11 cycles were a sample-barcoded 5' primer and a J-beta primer mix. Each CDR3 protein is one row after TCRdb ran MiXCR on the 5' RACE reads. This repertoire shows 2 million or so distinct CDR3 sequences, roughly 49% found once; its top ten account for 2.1%. The sequencing sample was made of blood. The origin of the receptors is a woman between 40 and 50 years old in good health.

This chain connects TRBV5-1 to TRBJ2-3; D may be TRBD1 or TRBD2 (5 bases each). CDR1 and CDR2 (germline): SGHRS, YFSETQ. CDR3 length equals 15 residues. V lost 5 bases and J lost 3, with 16 bases in between. The CDR3 DNA reads TGCGCCAGCAGTTACAGTGGGGGTTGGACAGATACGCAGTATTTT. As protein: CASSYSGGWTDTQYF.

This clonotype turned up a few times. The CDR3 DNA reads as TGTGCCAGCAGCATTCGGGACGGTCAAGAGACCCAGTACTTC. Residues: CASSIRDGQETQYF. The chain carries TRBV7-8 and TRBJ2-5; the D gene could be TRBD1 or TRBD2 (5 bases each). This CDR3 comprises 14 residues. The germline V gene encodes CDR1 SGHVS and CDR2 FQNEAQ. V lost 5 bases and J lost 2, with 12 bases in between.

This rearrangement joins TRBV20-1 to TRBJ1-1; D gene ambiguous. This CDR3 spans 11 amino acids. Germline V gives CDR1 DFQATT, CDR2 SNEGSKA (reference sequence). V lost 6 bases and J 5 bases, leaving 10 bases between the germline ends. CDR3 sequence reads: CSAGGVTEAFF. The CDR3 region has the DNA TGCAGTGCCGGCGGCGTAACTGAAGCTTTCTTT.

This clonotype occurred a few times. The V gene is TRBV5-5, the J gene TRBJ1-4, with TRBD1 as a possible D gene (6 bases). CDR1 is SGHKS, CDR2 YYEKEE, per germline (reference sequence). V shed 8 bases and J shed 8 bases, with 13 bases lying between them. This CDR3 is built from 12 residues. The CDR3 DNA is TGTGCCAGTGTAGGGGGACAAGAAAAACTGTTTTTT. It is translated as CASVGGQEKLFF.

This clonotype was recorded only once. The chain uses TRBV6-6 and TRBJ1-1; weak D call: TRBD1 (5 bases). The V end was cut by 8 bases, the J end by 0 bases, with 10 bases between. Germline CDR1 MNHNY, CDR2 SVGAGI (reference sequence). The CDR3 covers 13 residues. DNA of the CDR3: TGTGCCAGCGTAGGGGCTCTGAACACTGAAGCTTTCTTT. Translating it yields CASVGALNTEAFF.